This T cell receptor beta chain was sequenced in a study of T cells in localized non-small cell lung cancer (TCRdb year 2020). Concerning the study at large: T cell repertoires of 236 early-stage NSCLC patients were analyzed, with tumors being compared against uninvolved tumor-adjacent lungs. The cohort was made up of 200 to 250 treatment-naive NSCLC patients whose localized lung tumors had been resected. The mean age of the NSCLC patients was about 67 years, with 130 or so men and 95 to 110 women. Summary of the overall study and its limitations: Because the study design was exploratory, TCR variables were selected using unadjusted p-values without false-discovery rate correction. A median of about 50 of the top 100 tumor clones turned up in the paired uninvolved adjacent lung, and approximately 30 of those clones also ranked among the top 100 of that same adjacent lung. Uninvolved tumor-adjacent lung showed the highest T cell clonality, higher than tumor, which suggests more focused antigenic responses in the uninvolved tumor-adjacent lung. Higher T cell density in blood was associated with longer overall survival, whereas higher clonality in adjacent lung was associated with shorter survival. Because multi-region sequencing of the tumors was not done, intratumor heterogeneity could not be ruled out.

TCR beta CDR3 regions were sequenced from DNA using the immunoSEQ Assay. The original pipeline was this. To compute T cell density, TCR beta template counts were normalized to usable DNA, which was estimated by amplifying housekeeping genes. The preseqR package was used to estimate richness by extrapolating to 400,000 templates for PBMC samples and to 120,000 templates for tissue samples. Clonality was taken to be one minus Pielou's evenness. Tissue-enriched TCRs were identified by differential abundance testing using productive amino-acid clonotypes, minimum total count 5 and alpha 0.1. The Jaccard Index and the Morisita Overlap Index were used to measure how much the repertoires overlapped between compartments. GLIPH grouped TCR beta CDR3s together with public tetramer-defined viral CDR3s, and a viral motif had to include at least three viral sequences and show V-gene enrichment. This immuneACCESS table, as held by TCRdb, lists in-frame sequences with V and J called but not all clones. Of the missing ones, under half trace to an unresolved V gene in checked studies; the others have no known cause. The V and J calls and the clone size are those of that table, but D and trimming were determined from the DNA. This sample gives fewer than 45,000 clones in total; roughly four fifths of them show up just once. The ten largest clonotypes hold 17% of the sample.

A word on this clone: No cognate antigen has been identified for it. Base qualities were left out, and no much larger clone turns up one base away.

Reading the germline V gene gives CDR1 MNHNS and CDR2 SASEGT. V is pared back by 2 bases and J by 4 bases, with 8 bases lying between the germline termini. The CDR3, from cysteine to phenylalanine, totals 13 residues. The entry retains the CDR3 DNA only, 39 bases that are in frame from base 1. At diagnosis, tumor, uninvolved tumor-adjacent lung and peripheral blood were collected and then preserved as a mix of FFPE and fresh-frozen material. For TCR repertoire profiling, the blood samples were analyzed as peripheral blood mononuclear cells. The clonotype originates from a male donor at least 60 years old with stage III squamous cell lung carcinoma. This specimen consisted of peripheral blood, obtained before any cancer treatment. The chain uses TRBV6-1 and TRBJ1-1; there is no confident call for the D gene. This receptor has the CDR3 CASSEIWGTEAFF. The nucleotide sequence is TGTGCCAGCAGTGAAATTTGGGGCACTGAAGCTTTCTTT.